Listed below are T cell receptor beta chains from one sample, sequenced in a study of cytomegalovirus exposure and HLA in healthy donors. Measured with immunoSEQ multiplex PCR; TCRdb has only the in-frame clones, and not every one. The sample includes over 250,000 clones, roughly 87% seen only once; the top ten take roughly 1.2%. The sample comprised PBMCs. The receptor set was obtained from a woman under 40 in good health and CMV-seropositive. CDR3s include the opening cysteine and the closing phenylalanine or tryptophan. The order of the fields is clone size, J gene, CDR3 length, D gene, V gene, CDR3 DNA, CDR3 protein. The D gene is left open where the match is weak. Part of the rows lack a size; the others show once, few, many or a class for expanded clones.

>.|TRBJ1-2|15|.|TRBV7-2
TGTGCCAGCAGCTTAGGTCGGACGGTTAACTATGGCTACACCTTC
CASSLGRTVNYGYTF
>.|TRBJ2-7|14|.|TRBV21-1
TGTGCCAGCAGCAAAGGAGGGGCAGAATACGAGCAGTACTTC
CASSKGGAEYEQYF
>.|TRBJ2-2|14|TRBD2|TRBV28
TGTGCCAGCAGTAGAGGGACTACTACCGGGGAGCTGTTTTTT
CASSRGTTTGELFF
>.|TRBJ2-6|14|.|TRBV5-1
TGCGCCAGCAGCACCGACTCTGGGGCCAACGTCCTGACTTTC
CASSTDSGANVLTF
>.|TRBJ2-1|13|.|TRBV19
TGTGCCAGTAGTATAACGGGAGACAATGAGCAGTTCTTC
CASSITGDNEQFF
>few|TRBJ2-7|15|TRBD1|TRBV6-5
TGTGCCAGCAGTCGCCGGGACAGGGGAGCGGGCGAGCAGTACTTC
CASSRRDRGAGEQYF
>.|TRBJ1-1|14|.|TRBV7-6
TGTGCCAGCAAGGAGGGGCAGGGGCCCACTGAAGCTTTCTTT
CASKEGQGPTEAFF
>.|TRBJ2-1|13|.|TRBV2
TGTGCCAGCACCGGAGCGGGCTACAATGAGCAGTTCTTC
CASTGAGYNEQFF
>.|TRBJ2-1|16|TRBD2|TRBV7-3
TGTGCCAGCAGCTTAATAGGTAGCGGGGACTACAATGAGCAGTTCTTC
CASSLIGSGDYNEQFF
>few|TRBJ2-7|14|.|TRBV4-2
TGTGCCAGCAGCCAAGATGGCAGATCCTACGAGCAGTACTTC
CASSQDGRSYEQYF
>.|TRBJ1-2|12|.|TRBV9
TGTGCCAGCAGCGTAGGGGGAAATGGCTACACCTTC
CASSVGGNGYTF
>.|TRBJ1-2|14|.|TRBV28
TGTGCCAGCACTCAAATCCGACGGTTGTATGGCTACACCTTC
CASTQIRRLYGYTF
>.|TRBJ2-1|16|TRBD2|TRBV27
TGTGCCAGCAGTATCACTAGTCAACTAGCGGGGGGTTGGACGTTCTTC
CASSITSQLAGGWTFF
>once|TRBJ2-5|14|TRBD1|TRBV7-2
TGTGCCAGCAGCTTAGTTCAGGGGGAGTCGGCCCAGTACTTC
CASSLVQGESAQYF
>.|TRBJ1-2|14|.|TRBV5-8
TGTGCCAGCAGCTTCTCAGACTCCCCCTATGGCTACACCTTC
CASSFSDSPYGYTF
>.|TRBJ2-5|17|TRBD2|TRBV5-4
TGTGCCAGCAGCCCCCCCCGCTCTAGCGGTACCGAAGAGACCCAGTACTTC
CASSPPRSSGTEETQYF
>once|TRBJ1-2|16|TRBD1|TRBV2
TGTGCCAGCAGGGACAGGGAGTCGGTATTTGAATATGGCTACACCTTC
CASRDRESVFEYGYTF
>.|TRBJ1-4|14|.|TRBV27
TGTGCCAGCAGTTTGTGGGAAGGGGATGAAAAACTGTTTTTT
CASSLWEGDEKLFF
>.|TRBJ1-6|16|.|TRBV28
TGTGCCAGCATTATTGGGGGGAGCTCCTATAATTCACCCCTCCACTTT
CASIIGGSSYNSPLHF
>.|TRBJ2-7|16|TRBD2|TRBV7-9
TGTGCCAGCAGCCAAGCGGGACTAGCGGGAGTCTACGAGCAGTACTTC
CASSQAGLAGVYEQYF
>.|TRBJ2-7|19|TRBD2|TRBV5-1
TGCGCCAGCAGCTTGGTCGCGCTAGCGGGAGGTGGGGGCTCCTACGAGCAGTACTTC
CASSLVALAGGGGSYEQYF
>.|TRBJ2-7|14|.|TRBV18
TGTGCCAGCGGTCCGGGACTGAAAAAGTACGAGCAGTACTTC
CASGPGLKKYEQYF
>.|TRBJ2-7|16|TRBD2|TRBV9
TGTGCCAGCAGCGTAACCCCTAGCGGGGGGGCGGGCGAGCAGTACTTC
CASSVTPSGGAGEQYF
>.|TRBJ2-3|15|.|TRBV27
TGTGCCAGCAGTTTGGGTGGGGGTAGGGCAGATACGCAGTATTTT
CASSLGGGRADTQYF
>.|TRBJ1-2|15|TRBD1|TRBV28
TGTGCCAGCACCATAGCACGGACAGGTGGCTATGGCTACACCTTC
CASTIARTGGYGYTF
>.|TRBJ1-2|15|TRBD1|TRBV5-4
TGTGCCAGCAGCTTGGCCAAGCAGGGGGGGTATGGCTACACCTTC
CASSLAKQGGYGYTF
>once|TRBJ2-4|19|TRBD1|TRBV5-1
TGCGCCAGCAGCTTGGGGGACAGGGGCACGATAGGTGCCAAAAACATTCAGTACTTC
CASSLGDRGTIGAKNIQYF
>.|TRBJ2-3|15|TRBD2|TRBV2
TGTGCCAGCACCACTAGCGGGGCTAGCACAGATACGCAGTATTTT
CASTTSGASTDTQYF
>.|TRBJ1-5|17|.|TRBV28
TGTGCCAGCAGTTCGAATGGGGTCCGGGGAAGCAATCAGCCCCAGCATTTT
CASSSNGVRGSNQPQHF
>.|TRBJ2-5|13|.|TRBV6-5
TGTGCCAGCAGCCCCGGGCAGAAAGGGGCCCAGTACTTC
CASSPGQKGAQYF
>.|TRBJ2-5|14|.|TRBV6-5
TGTGCCAGCAGTTACTCTTTAGGGAGGGAGACCCAGTACTTC
CASSYSLGRETQYF
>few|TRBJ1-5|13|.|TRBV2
TGTGCCAGCAGGCTGACAAGAGATCAGCCCCAGCATTTT
CASRLTRDQPQHF
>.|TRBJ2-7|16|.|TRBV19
TGTGCCAGTAGTATAGGTCCAGGGGCCAGCTCCTACGAGCAGTACTTC
CASSIGPGASSYEQYF
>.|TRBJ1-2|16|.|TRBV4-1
TGCGCCAGCAGCCAAGAAGGAAGCGTACCTAACTATGGCTACACCTTC
CASSQEGSVPNYGYTF
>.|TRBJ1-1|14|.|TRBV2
TGTGCCAGCACGACCCGGGGGCGGGACACTGAAGCTTTCTTT
CASTTRGRDTEAFF